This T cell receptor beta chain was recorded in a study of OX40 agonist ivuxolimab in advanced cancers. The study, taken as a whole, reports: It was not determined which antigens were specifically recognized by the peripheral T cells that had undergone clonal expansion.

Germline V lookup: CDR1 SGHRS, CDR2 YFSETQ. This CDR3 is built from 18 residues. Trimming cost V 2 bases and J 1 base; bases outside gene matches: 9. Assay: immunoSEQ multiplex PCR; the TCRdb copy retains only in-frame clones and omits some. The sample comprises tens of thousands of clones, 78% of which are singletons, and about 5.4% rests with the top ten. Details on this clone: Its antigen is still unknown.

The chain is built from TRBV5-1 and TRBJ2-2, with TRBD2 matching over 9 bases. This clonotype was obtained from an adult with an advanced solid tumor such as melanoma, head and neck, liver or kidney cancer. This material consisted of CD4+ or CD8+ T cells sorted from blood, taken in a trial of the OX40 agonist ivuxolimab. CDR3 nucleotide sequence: TGCGCCAGCAGCTTTGGGGGGCGACTAGCGGAGAACACCGGGGAGCTGTTTTTT. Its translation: CASSFGGRLAENTGELFF.